This is a list of T cell receptor beta chains from one sample in a study of cytotoxic CD8 clonotypes in ibrutinib-treated CLL. The protocol was immunoSEQ multiplex PCR, while the TCRdb copy is restricted to in-frame clones and leaves out a portion. The table records around 250,000 clones, 70% of them present only once. The specimen comprised PBMCs, sampled after 24 months of ibrutinib treatment. These receptors all come from a human donor with chronic lymphocytic leukemia. The CDR3 runs from the conserved cysteine through the conserved F or W. Each record gives: J gene, V gene, D gene, clone size, CDR3 protein, CDR3 DNA. The D gene is left open where the match is weak. Clone size is given for some rows only: seen once, a few or many times, or a class if the clone is expanded.

>TRBJ2-1|TRBV30|-|-
CAWSTRPNEQFF
TGTGCCTGGAGTACCCGTCCCAATGAGCAGTTCTTC
>TRBJ2-3|TRBV7-2|-|-
CASSLAQVLTRQYF
TGTGCCAGCAGCTTAGCGCAGGTACTAACGAGGCAGTATTTT
>TRBJ1-3|TRBV7-6|-|-
CASTPSPTGNTIYF
TGTGCCAGCACCCCGTCTCCGACCGGAAACACCATATATTTT
>TRBJ2-2|TRBV7-6|-|few
CASSLASGANTGELFF
TGTGCCAGCAGCTTAGCTAGCGGAGCGAACACCGGGGAGCTGTTTTTT
>TRBJ1-5|TRBV19|-|-
CASSIARGYSNQPQHF
TGTGCCAGTAGTATTGCTCGGGGCTATAGCAATCAGCCCCAGCATTTT
>TRBJ2-5|TRBV7-8|-|few
CASSLNQGQQDQYF
TGTGCCAGCAGCTTAAATCAGGGCCAGCAGGACCAGTACTTC
>TRBJ1-2|TRBV5-1|-|-
CASSLLGTYGYTF
TGCGCCAGCAGCTTGTTGGGGACTTATGGCTACACCTTC
>TRBJ2-7|TRBV25-1|TRBD1|-
CASQYRDRGNEQYF
TGTGCCAGCCAATACCGTGACAGGGGGAACGAGCAGTACTTC
>TRBJ1-1|TRBV6-5|-|-
CASNPTMWVAEAFF
TGTGCCAGCAACCCAACCATGTGGGTCGCTGAAGCTTTCTTT
>TRBJ2-5|TRBV9|-|-
CASSVVTGEETQYF
TGTGCCAGCAGCGTAGTGACAGGCGAAGAGACCCAGTACTTC
>TRBJ2-1|TRBV19|-|-
CASRPSENTYNEQFF
TGTGCCAGTAGGCCGTCAGAAAACACCTACAATGAGCAGTTCTTC